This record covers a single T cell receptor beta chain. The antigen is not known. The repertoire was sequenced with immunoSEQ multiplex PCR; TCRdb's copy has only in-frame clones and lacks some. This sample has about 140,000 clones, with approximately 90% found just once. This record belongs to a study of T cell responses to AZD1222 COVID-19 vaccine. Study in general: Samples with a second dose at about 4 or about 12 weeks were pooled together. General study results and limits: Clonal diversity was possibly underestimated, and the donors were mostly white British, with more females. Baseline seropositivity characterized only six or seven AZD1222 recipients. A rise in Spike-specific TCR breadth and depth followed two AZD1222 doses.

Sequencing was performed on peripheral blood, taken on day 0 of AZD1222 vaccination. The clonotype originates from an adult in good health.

The CDR3 coding sequence is TGTGCTAGTGGACGGGGAAACTACAATGAGCAGTTCTTC. It specifies CASGRGNYNEQFF. This chain uses TRBV12-5 with TRBJ2-1; TRBD2 might be the D (5 bases). V lost 6 bases, J lost 3 bases, and 9 bases lay in between. There are 13 residues in the CDR3. From germline, CDR1 is LGHNT and CDR2 FRNRAP.